These T cell receptor beta chains were read from a single sample in a study of blood T cell repertoires in COVID-19. This table comes from immunoSEQ multiplex PCR, and its TCRdb copy is limited to in-frame clones, with some not included. The repertoire holds about 280,000 clones, with roughly 85% as singletons. The source material was peripheral blood. The receptors were sampled from a man in his fifties or sixties with active or convalescent COVID-19. CDR3s include the opening cysteine and the closing phenylalanine or tryptophan. The order of the fields is V gene, D gene, clone size, J gene, CDR3 DNA, CDR3 protein. The D gene is left open where the match is weak. For some rows the clone size is stated as once, few or many, or as a class when expanded; others skip it.

TRBV7-6,TRBD1,-,TRBJ2-7,TGTGCCAGCAGCCTACGGACAGGCAGCTCCTACGAGCAGTACTTC,CASSLRTGSSYEQYF
TRBV7-9,-,-,TRBJ1-2,TGTGCCAGCAGCTTAGCTCAAGGGGATGGCTACACCTTC,CASSLAQGDGYTF
TRBV6-5,-,once,TRBJ1-1,TGTGCCAGCAGACAGTACACTGAAGCTTTCTTT,CASRQYTEAFF
TRBV18,TRBD2,-,TRBJ2-5,TGTGCCAGCTCACCAACCGCTAGCGGGAGCCCAGAGACCCAGTACTTC,CASSPTASGSPETQYF
TRBV9,-,-,TRBJ2-3,TGTGCCAGCAGCCTGACTAGTTCTCCCACAGATACGCAGTATTTT,CASSLTSSPTDTQYF
TRBV9,TRBD2,-,TRBJ2-3,TGTGCCAGCAGCGAAACTAGCGGGAGCCTCACAGATACGCAGTATTTT,CASSETSGSLTDTQYF
TRBV29-1,-,-,TRBJ2-1,TGCAGCGTTGAGAGACAGGCTACCAATGAGCAGTTCTTC,CSVERQATNEQFF
TRBV14,-,-,TRBJ1-1,TGTGCCAGCAGCTATCGGGGGGGATCCGAAGCTTTCTTT,CASSYRGGSEAFF
TRBV30,TRBD1,-,TRBJ1-2,TGTGCCTGGAGTGTGGGGACAGGGAACTATGGCTACACCTTC,CAWSVGTGNYGYTF
TRBV5-1,TRBD1,-,TRBJ1-2,TGCGCCAGCAGCCTGAGGCCGGGACAGGATCCGTTATCTTGTACCTTC,CASSLRPGQDPLSCTF
TRBV30,-,-,TRBJ2-1,TGTGCCTGGAGTGTACCGAAGAGGGAACGGTTCTTC,CAWSVPKRERFF
TRBV12-3/TRBV12-4,TRBD1,-,TRBJ1-5,TGTGCCAGCCGGACAGGGGAATATCAGCCCCAGCATTTT,CASRTGEYQPQHF
TRBV6-5,TRBD1,-,TRBJ2-7,TGTGCCAGCAGGGGTACAGGGGCTCTGATTCTCGAGCAGTACTTC,CASRGTGALILEQYF
TRBV7-3,TRBD1,-,TRBJ2-4,TGTGCCAGCAGCCCCGGGACAGGGGCGAACATTCAGTACTTC,CASSPGTGANIQYF
TRBV28,TRBD2,-,TRBJ2-4,TGTGCCAGCAGTCCCTCTACTAGCGGGCTCACCCTTCAGTACTTC,CASSPSTSGLTLQYF
TRBV4-3,TRBD2,-,TRBJ2-1,TGCGCCAGCAGCCGAGCAGGACTAGCGGGAGATGAGCAGTTCTTC,CASSRAGLAGDEQFF
TRBV12-3/TRBV12-4,-,-,TRBJ1-1,TGTGCCAGCAGCCTATACACTGAAGCTTTCTTT,CASSLYTEAFF
TRBV15,-,-,TRBJ1-5,TGTGCCACCAGCAGAGATCGGGGGAAGAATCAGCCCCAGCATTTT,CATSRDRGKNQPQHF
TRBV9,TRBD2,-,TRBJ2-1,TGTGCCAGCAGCGTAGCAGCGGGAGGGTTGGGGTTATACAATGAGCAGTTCTTC,CASSVAAGGLGLYNEQFF
TRBV27,TRBD2,-,TRBJ2-3,TGTGCCAGCAGTCCCGGTGGGCTAGCGGTCGCAGATACGCAGTATTTT,CASSPGGLAVADTQYF
TRBV10-3,-,-,TRBJ2-3,TGTGCCATCAGTGACATTGGAGTGGGTACGCAGTATTTT,CAISDIGVGTQYF
TRBV19,-,-,TRBJ2-5,TGTGCCAGTAGTAACGGACATAAAGGGACCCAGTACTTC,CASSNGHKGTQYF
TRBV2,-,few,TRBJ1-1,TGTGCCAGCAGTGAACATGTGAACACTGAAGCTTTCTTT,CASSEHVNTEAFF
TRBV7-3,-,-,TRBJ2-3,TGTGCCAGCAGCCCCAACAGACGGGATACGCAGTATTTT,CASSPNRRDTQYF
TRBV28,-,-,TRBJ1-2,TGTGCCAGCAGTCCTGTAAGAGGGTCCAGAGCTAACTATGGCTACACCTTC,CASSPVRGSRANYGYTF